This T cell receptor beta chain was sequenced in a study of CD8 T cells in Susac syndrome. Reverse transcription used roughly 0.5 to 1 ug RNA and random hexamers. Amplification of TCR beta CDR3 by immunoSEQ multiplex PCR spanned 54 Vbeta and 13 Jbeta. From the immunoSEQ multiplex PCR reads, TCRdb called clonotypes with MiXCR, one entry per CDR3 protein. The top ten hold about 0.12% of the sample, which has approximately 220,000 distinct CDR3 sequences, 92% seen once. The authors sequenced TCR beta from blood CD8+ and CD4+ T cells. Multiple sclerosis controls were treatment-naive patients with stable or active relapsing-remitting disease. FACS enriched CD8+ TEMRA cells, while bulk CD8+ and CD4+ were negatively isolated. CDR1 and CDR2 from the germline V gene are SGHVS and FQNEAQ. The length of the CDR3 is 16 residues. Trimming shortened V by 5 bases and J by 4 bases, and 18 bases separated the two germline ends.

The rearrangement links TRBV7-8 to TRBJ1-5; D remains unclear. Source material: CD8+ T cells from PBMCs. The clonotype comes from a human donor with multiple sclerosis. The CDR3 here is CASSHAGISGNQPQHF. CDR3 coding DNA: TGTGCCAGCAGCCACGCGGGCATCAGTGGGAATCAGCCCCAGCATTTT.